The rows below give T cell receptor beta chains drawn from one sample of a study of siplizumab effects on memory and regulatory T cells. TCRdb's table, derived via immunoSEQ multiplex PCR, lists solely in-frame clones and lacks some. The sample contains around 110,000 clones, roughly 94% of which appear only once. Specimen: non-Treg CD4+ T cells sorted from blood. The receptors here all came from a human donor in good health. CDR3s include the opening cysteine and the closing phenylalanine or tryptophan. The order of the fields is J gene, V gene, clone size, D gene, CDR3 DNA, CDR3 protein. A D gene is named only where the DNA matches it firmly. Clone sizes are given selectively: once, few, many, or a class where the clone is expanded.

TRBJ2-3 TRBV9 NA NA TGTGCCAGCAGCGTAGCTCCGGTTAGCACAGATACGCAGTATTTT CASSVAPVSTDTQYF
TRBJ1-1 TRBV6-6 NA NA TGTGCCAGCAGTTACCGGCAGGGGACGGTGAACACTGAAGCTTTCTTT CASSYRQGTVNTEAFF
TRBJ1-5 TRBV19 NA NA TGTGCCAGTAGTATAAGGGGGACACCCCAGCCCCAGCATTTT CASSIRGTPQPQHF
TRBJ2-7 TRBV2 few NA TGTGCCAGCAGCATACACCAGCAGTACTTC CASSIHQQYF
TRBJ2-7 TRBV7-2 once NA TGTGCCAGCAGCTTAGCCGCGGGTGAGCGAGGCTACGAGCAGTACTTC CASSLAAGERGYEQYF
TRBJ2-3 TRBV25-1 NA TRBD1 TGTGCCAGCAGTGGGGACAGAAGCACAGATACGCAGTATTTT CASSGDRSTDTQYF
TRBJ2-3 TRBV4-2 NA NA TGTGCCAGCAGCCAAGGAGGGTTCGCAGATACGCAGTATTTT CASSQGGFADTQYF
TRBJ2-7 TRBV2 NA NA TGTGCCAGCAGTGACGTACTAACTACAGATACCGAGCAGTACTTC CASSDVLTTDTEQYF
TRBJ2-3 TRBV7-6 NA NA TGTGCCAGCAGCTTAGATGTTTTGGACGCGCAGTATTTT CASSLDVLDAQYF
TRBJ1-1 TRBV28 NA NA TGTGCCAGCAGTTTATCAACTGAAGCTTTCTTT CASSLSTEAFF
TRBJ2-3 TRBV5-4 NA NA TGTGCCAGCAGCTTGTCCCAGGGGGGACCAGATACGCAGTATTTT CASSLSQGGPDTQYF
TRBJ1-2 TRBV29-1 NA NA TGCAGCGTTGAAGTCCCGGGGGGTTATGGCTACACCTTC CSVEVPGGYGYTF
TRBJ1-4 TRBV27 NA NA TGTGCCAGCAGTTTATCCTCAGGGAACAGTGAAAAACTGTTTTTT CASSLSSGNSEKLFF
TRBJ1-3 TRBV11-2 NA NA TGTGCCAGCAGCTTAGCTCAGGAGCAAAACACCATATATTTT CASSLAQEQNTIYF
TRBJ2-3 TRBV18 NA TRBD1 TGTGCCAGCTCAACTGGGGACAGCCGCACAGATACGCAGTATTTT CASSTGDSRTDTQYF
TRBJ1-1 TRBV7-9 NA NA TGTGCCAGCAGCCACGGGCACTTGAAGGGGGACACTGAAGCTTTCTTT CASSHGHLKGDTEAFF
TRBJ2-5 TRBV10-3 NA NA TGTGCCATCAAACAGAACCAAGAGACCCAGTACTTC CAIKQNQETQYF
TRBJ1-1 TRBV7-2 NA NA TGTGCCAGCAGCTTAGATCCAGGGGCGCTACCCGAAGCTTTCTTT CASSLDPGALPEAFF
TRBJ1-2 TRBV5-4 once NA TGTGCCAGCAGCTTTCTGTCCAACTATGGCTACACCTTC CASSFLSNYGYTF
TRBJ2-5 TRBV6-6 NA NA TGTGCCAGCAGTTACGCGGGAGGACAGGGGCAAGAGACCCAGTACTTC CASSYAGGQGQETQYF
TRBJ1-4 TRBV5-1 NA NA TGCGCCAGCAGCTCCCCGACAGGTACCGCTAATGAAAAACTGTTTTTT CASSSPTGTANEKLFF
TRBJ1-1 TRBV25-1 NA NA TGTGCCAGCAGTGAATACGAAGACACTGAAGCTTTCTTT CASSEYEDTEAFF
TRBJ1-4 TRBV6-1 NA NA TGTGCCAGCAGTGCGAAGCAGGTCGGTGAAAAACTGTTTTTT CASSAKQVGEKLFF
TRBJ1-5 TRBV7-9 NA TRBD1 TGTGCCAGCAGCTTAGTAACGGACAGGAGGCTTTATAGCAATCAGCCCCAGCATTTT CASSLVTDRRLYSNQPQHF
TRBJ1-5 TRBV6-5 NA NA TGTGCCAGCAGTTCGGTGGCAGGACCCCAGCATTTT CASSSVAGPQHF
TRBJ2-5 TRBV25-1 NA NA TGTGCCAGCAGTGAGATAGGCAGTCAAGAGACCCAGTACTTC CASSEIGSQETQYF
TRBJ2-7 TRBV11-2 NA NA TGTGCCAGCAGCTTAGATTACCCGACTAGGGGAGAGCAGTACTTC CASSLDYPTRGEQYF
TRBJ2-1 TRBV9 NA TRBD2 TGTGCCAGCAGCACGTTGGGACTAGCGGGACCTGAGTTCTTC CASSTLGLAGPEFF
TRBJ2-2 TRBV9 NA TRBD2 TGTGCCAGCAGCGTACTAGCGGGGATGAACACCGGGGAGCTGTTTTTT CASSVLAGMNTGELFF
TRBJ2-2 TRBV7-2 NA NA TGTGCCAGCAGCTTAGCTGGGACGACGAACACCGGGGAGCTGTTTTTT CASSLAGTTNTGELFF
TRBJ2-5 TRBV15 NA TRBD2 TGTGCCACCAGCAGAGATTTGGGAGCGGGGATCCAAGAGACCCAGTACTTC CATSRDLGAGIQETQYF
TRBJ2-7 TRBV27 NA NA TGTGCCAGCAGGCGGGACCTCCGGGGCGAGCAGTACTTC CASRRDLRGEQYF
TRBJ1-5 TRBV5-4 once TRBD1 TGTGCCAGCAGCGAACAGGGGACCTCTATCCAGCCCCAGCATTTT CASSEQGTSIQPQHF
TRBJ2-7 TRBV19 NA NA TGTGCCAGTTCCCTCGGCGGCAGCTCCTACGAGCAGTACTTC CASSLGGSSYEQYF
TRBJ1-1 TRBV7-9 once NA TGTGCCAGCAGCTCGACCTTGGAGTTGAACACTGAAGCTTTCTTT CASSSTLELNTEAFF
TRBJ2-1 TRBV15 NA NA TGTGCCACCAGCAGATCTACGGGACGCTTCGCCTACAATGAGCAGTTCTTC CATSRSTGRFAYNEQFF